These T cell receptor beta chains were read from a single sample in a study of patients and donors after allogeneic stem cell transplantation. From the RT-PCR reads, TCRdb called clonotypes with MiXCR, one entry per CDR3 protein. Of hundreds of thousands of distinct CDR3 sequences listed, 16% are singletons. Material: blood, either unsorted or a sorted T cell fraction (not recorded which). Every receptor here comes from a human donor who was either an allogeneic HSCT recipient or a stem cell or donor lymphocyte infusion donor (not recorded which). It is not recorded whose cells these are; they may come from a transplant donor. Each CDR3 is given with its conserved first and last residue. D genes are given only for firm matches. Not all rows give a size; the values are once, few, many and, for expanded clones, a class.

-	-	TRBJ2-2	TRBV11-2	CASTEGGWFKSPARTGELFF	TGTGCCAGCACCGAGGGGGGCTGGTTTAAGAGCCCCGCCAGGACCGGGGAGCTGTTTTTT
-	few	TRBJ2-2	TRBV4-3	CASSQDWSAGHGSGELFF	TGCGCCAGCAGCCAAGATTGGTCCGCAGGTCATGGGTCCGGGGAGCTGTTTTTT
TRBD2	few	TRBJ2-3	TRBV12-3/TRBV12-4	CASSLKRRAGGRTDTQYF	TGTGCCAGCAGTTTAAAGCGTCGAGCGGGAGGACGCACAGATACGCAGTATTTT
-	-	TRBJ2-7	TRBV10-3	CAISESAGVYF	TGTGCCATCAGTGAGTCAGCAGGGGTGTACTTC
-	many	TRBJ2-7	TRBV28	CASASDSYEQYF	TGTGCCAGCGCTTCCGACAGCTACGAGCAGTACTTC
-	-	TRBJ2-1	TRBV20-1	CSARGPGRGIYNEQFF	TGCAGTGCTAGAGGTCCGGGAAGGGGTATATACAATGAGCAGTTCTTC
TRBD2	-	TRBJ2-1	TRBV20-1	CSARDRLAGGISYNEQFF	TGCAGTGCTAGAGATAGACTAGCGGGAGGGATATCCTACAATGAGCAGTTCTTC
-	few	TRBJ2-2	TRBV20-1	CSARDPRGGSTGELFF	TGCAGTGCTAGAGATCCGCGGGGAGGTAGCACCGGGGAGCTGTTTTTT
-	few	TRBJ2-7	TRBV29-1	CSAGRQVVYEQYF	TGCAGCGCCGGTCGGCAGGTGGTCTACGAGCAGTACTTC
-	-	TRBJ2-2	TRBV14	CASSLLRASNTGELFF	TGTGCCAGCAGCCTACTCAGGGCTTCGAACACCGGGGAGCTGTTTTTT